This T cell receptor (beta chain) was identified in a study of glioma-infiltrating T cells after dendritic cell vaccination. Time point in this sample: after dendritic cell vaccination, including at tumor progression/relapse. Between the trimmed V and J ends, which lost 1 base and 4 bases, there was a span of 8 bases. The CDR3 length is 13 residues. Looked up from germline, CDR1 is SGHNT and CDR2 is YYREEE (reference sequence). Libraries were prepared by immunoSEQ multiplex PCR; TCRdb keeps only in-frame clonotypes and omits some of them. The table includes 60,000 or so clones, about 89% detected once.

The rearrangement uses TRBV5-4 and TRBJ1-2, with D possibly TRBD1 on 6 matching bases. The clonotype comes from a human donor with glioblastoma. Specimen: blood, collected after dendritic cell vaccination. CDR3 protein: CASSLYRVYGYTF. The CDR3 DNA is TGTGCCAGCAGCTTGTACAGGGTCTATGGCTACACCTTC.